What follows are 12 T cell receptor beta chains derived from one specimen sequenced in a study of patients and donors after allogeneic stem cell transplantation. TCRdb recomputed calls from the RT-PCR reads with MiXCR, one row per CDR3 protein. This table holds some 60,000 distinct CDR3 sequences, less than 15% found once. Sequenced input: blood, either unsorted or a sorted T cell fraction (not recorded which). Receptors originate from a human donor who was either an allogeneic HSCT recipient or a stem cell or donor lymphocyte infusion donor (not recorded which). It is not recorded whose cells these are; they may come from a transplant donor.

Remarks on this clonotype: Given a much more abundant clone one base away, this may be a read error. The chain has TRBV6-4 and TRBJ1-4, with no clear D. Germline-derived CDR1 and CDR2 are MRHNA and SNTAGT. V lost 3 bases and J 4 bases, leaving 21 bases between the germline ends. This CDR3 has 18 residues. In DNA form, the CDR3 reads TGTGCCAGCAGTGATCGCGGGCAGGTCGGAGGGATTAATGAAAAACTGTTTTTT. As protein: CASSDRGQVGGINEKLFF.

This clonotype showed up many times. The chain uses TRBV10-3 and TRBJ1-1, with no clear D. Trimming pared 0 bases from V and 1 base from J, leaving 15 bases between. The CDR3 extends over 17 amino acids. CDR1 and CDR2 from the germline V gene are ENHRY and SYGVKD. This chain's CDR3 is CAISESLSFVTNTEAFF. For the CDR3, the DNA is TGTGCCATCAGTGAGTCGCTTAGTTTTGTGACGAACACTGAAGCTTTCTTT.

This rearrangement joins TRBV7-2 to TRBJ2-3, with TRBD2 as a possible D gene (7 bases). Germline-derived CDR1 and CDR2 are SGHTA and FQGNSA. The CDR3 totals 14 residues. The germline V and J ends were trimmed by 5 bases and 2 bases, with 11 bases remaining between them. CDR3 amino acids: CASSRGAATDTQYF. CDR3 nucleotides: TGTGCCAGCAGCCGGGGGGCGGCCACAGATACGCAGTATTTT.

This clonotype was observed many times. CDR3 protein: CASSSGTGYYQPQHF. CDR3 nucleotide sequence: TGTGCCAGCAGCTCCGGGACAGGTTATTATCAGCCCCAGCATTTT. J is TRBJ1-5 and V is TRBV7-2; 8 nucleotides agree with TRBD1. The CDR3 has 15 residues. CDR1 and CDR2 (germline): SGHTA, FQGNSA. Germline trimming cut 4 bases from V and 5 bases from J; bases unmatched to any gene: 7.

This CDR3 reads CASSFRLTIYF. As DNA, the CDR3 is TGTGCCAGCAGTTTCCGGCTCACCATATATTTT. The chain links TRBV12-3 or TRBV12-4 to TRBJ1-3; the D is unclear. This CDR3 region has 11 residues. The V and J ends lost 3 bases and 9 bases respectively, with 6 bases between them.

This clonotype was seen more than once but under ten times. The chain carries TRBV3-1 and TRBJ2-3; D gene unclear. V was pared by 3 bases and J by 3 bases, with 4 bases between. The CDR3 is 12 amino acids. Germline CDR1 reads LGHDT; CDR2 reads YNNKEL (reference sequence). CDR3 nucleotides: TGTGCCAGCAGCCATTCTACAGATACGCAGTATTTT. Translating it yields CASSHSTDTQYF.

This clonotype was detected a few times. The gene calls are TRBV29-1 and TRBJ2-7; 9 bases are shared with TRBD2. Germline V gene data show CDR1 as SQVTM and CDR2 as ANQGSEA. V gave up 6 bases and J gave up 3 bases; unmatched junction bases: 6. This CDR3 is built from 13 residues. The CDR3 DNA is TGCAGCGTCGACGGTAGCGGGGGCTACGAGCAGTACTTC. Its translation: CSVDGSGGYEQYF.

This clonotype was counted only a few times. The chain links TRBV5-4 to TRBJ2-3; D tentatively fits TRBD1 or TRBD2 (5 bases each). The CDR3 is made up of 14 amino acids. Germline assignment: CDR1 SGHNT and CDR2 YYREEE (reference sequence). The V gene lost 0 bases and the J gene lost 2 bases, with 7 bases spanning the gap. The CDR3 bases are TGTGCCAGCAGCTTGGAGGGACCCACAGATACGCAGTATTTT. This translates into CASSLEGPTDTQYF.

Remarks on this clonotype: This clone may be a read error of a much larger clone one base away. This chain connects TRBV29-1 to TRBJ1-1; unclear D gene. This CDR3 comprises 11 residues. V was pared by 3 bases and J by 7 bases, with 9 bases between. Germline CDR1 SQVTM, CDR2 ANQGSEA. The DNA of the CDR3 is TGCAGCGTTGATTGGTCAGGTGAAGCTTTCTTT. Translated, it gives CSVDWSGEAFF.

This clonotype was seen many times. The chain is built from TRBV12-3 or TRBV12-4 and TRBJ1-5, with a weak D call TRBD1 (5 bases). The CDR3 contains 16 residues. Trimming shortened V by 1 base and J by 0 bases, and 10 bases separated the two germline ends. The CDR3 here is CASSLEDTVSNQPQHF. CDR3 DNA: TGTGCCAGCAGTTTAGAGGACACCGTTAGCAATCAGCCCCAGCATTTT.

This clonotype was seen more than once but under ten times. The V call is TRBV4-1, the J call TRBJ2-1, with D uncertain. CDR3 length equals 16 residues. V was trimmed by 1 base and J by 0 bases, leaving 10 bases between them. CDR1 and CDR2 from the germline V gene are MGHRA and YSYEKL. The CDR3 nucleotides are TGCGCCAGCAGCCAAGTGGATTTAATCTCCTACAATGAGCAGTTCTTC. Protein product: CASSQVDLISYNEQFF.

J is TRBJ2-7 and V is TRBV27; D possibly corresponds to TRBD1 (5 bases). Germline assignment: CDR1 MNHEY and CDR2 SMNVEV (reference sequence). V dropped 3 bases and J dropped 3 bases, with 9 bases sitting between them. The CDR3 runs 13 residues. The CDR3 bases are TGTGCCAGCAGTTTTAGGGGTAACTACGAGCAGTACTTC. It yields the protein CASSFRGNYEQYF.